This record covers a single T cell receptor beta chain. The clone's antigen remains unknown. No base quality values were provided; no much bigger clone lies one nucleotide off. This sample was included in a study of blood T cell repertoires in COVID-19 (dated by TCRdb to 2018 to 2021). In terms of the full investigation: The collaborator samples originated in the United States, Italy and Spain and spanned the acute and convalescent phases of COVID-19. Where available, HLA class I and class II types were taken from metadata supplied by the sample provider and were not determined by assay-based typing. The samples were drawn from the first 160 participants of the ongoing ImmuneRACE study and from 950 to 1,500 subjects provided by 6 global collaborators. The dataset comprised deeply sampled blood TCRbeta repertoires from subjects exposed to, actively infected with, or recovered from COVID-19. The material from the prospective study consisted of cDNA or gDNA derived from T cells, B-cell-depleted T cells, or PBMCs. A de-identified subject ID, COVID-19 status, age in years and sex were almost always included in the sample metadata. The repertoires were made available in a free public database intended to serve as a resource for research on the immune response to SARS-CoV-2.

TCRbeta CDR3 regions were amplified from genomic DNA using the immunoSEQ Assay, a bias-controlled multiplex PCR. The study's own analysis went as follows. Within the assay, amplification of reference gene primers was used to estimate how many nucleated cells each sample contained. To quantify the absolute abundance of each unique TCRbeta CDR3 rearrangement, sequence reads were collapsed and filtered. Productive Simpson clonality was computed per sample as the square root of Simpson's diversity index over productive rearrangements. The source is immuneACCESS, and TCRdb retained only in-frame sequences with V and J called. Part of the clones is not carried over; for the studies checked, unresolved V genes explain less than half of this, and the remainder is unexplained. V and J calls and clone size are given by that table; D and trimming were obtained from the DNA. The sample table records about 62,000 clones; more than 80% of these occur just once. More than 15% of the sample belongs to the ten largest clones.

At one collaborating source in Seattle, patients were enrolled during active infection and were followed longitudinally through the course of disease. Collaborating institutions collected whole blood in K2EDTA tubes following their own protocols. For TCRbeta analysis, collaborators shipped samples in one of three forms: frozen whole blood, isolated PBMCs, or DNA extracted from either of those sample types. Reading the germline V gene (reference sequence) gives CDR1 LNHDA and CDR2 SQIVND. V lost 2 bases and J lost 1 base; the stretch between them is 11 bases long. CDR3 length: 15 amino acids, cysteine to phenylalanine. Of all the DNA, just the CDR3 is kept, 45 bases in frame from base 1. What the authors observed across the whole study: The amount of clinical and demographic metadata varied by source and participant and was provided uncurated.

The rearranged segments are TRBV19 and TRBJ1-1; no D gene can be assigned with confidence. The origin of this receptor is a woman in her fifties or sixties with COVID-19, enrolled during active disease. Sequenced input: peripheral blood. The CDR3 loop reads CASSIFFSRNTEAFF. The DNA sequence follows: TGTGCCAGTAGTATATTTTTCTCCAGGAACACTGAAGCTTTCTTT.